The T cell receptor (beta chain) under discussion was sequenced for a study of cytomegalovirus exposure and HLA in healthy donors (dated by TCRdb to between 2016 and 2019). For the wider study: An earlier analysis of 587 of the donors reported approximately 280 Gb of sequence data and approximately 120 million unique TCR beta sequences obtained from some 170 million T cells. Among the 398 genotyped donors, under 90% belonged to the genetic ancestry cluster associated with self-reported Caucasian donors. Genome-wide SNP genotypes for about 55% of the roughly 670 donors were used in a later genetic analysis, which treated that subset as a discovery cohort. In addition to the first cohort of 666 subjects, a separate validation cohort of 130 or so different subjects was used. Every repertoire in the discovery cohort had been generated on one and the same sequencing platform. HLA typing included class I and class II loci at four-digit resolution. Donor age, sex, ethnicity and CMV serostatus were compiled together with the repertoire data. In the later analysis, no new phenotypic data were used to find candidate immune exposures; instead, reliance was placed on TCR beta sequences and their occurrence across donors. To predict cytomegalovirus infection status, the study combined high-throughput TCR immunosequencing, statistical association of individual TCRs with disease status, and machine learning. About 280 gigabases of sequencing data and around 88 million unique TCR sequences made up an early release that covered approximately 620 HLA-typed donors. The number of typed donors differed by locus: about 629-630 for A, B, C, DRB1 and DQB1; roughly 510 for DQA1; approximately 610 for DPA1; and some 430 for DPB1. Across 300 to 400 genotyped donors of the cohort, an average of approximately 240,000 unique TCR beta nucleotide sequences per donor were sequenced, and around 19% of those sequences were non-productive. An earlier analysis of 587 of the donors applied high-throughput TCR beta sequencing to assess whether each TCR beta V gene segment acted as functional or pseudogenic. The study was designed to test whether signatures of past pathogen exposure could be identified by cataloging public T cell receptors. Five DR-DQ haplotypes were treated as single units for association and clustering because of strong linkage in the cohort. A later analysis re-examined previously published TCR beta repertoires from more than 550 donors and added high-resolution HLA genotyping to investigate patterns of TCR occurrence. Using immunosequencing, the study profiled T cell repertoires from 666 subjects and related those repertoires to cytomegalovirus serostatus.

To note about this clone: Its target antigen remains unknown. No base quality values were provided; no much bigger clone lies one nucleotide off.

The library was produced with the immunoSEQ multiplex PCR assay. The multiplex PCR relied on a mix of 60 forward primers for TCR Vbeta segments and 13 reverse primers for TCR Jbeta segments. A multiplex PCR assay on genomic DNA amplified the CDR3 region of rearranged TCR beta genes. The amplified TCR beta libraries were sequenced on the Illumina HiSeq System as 87-base-pair reads. The authors' analysis ran thus. In a later analysis, around 80 million unique TCR beta chains were counted across the roughly 670 repertoires, and roughly 11 million of these chains were shared by at least two donors. Raw reads were error-corrected and collapsed into unique sequences by a nearest-neighbor algorithm in which closely related sequences were merged to remove PCR and sequencing errors. V, D and J gene segments were assigned by aligning CDR3 sequences to IMGT reference sequences. For a sequence to be retained, a match of at least six nucleotides to both a V gene segment and a J gene segment was required. Rearrangements were called productive when the CDR3 lacked stop codons and stayed in frame with V and J; all others were non-productive. CDR3 was defined according to IMGT convention as the region running from the second conserved V-encoded cysteine to the conserved J-encoded phenylalanine. The earlier analysis of 587 of the donors excluded sequences that lacked an unambiguous match to a single V gene segment. An earlier analysis of 550 to 650 of the donors classified V segments as functional when productive rearrangements were above 56.7% and as segregating when the standard deviation between donors was above 5%. A statistical classification framework was built for diagnosing cytomegalovirus status from the catalog of TCR beta chain sequences. In a later analysis, TCR nucleotide sequences were compared against IMGT/GENE-DB human TR gene sequences so that V and J genes could be assigned. In a later analysis, CDR3 sequences and most-parsimonious VDJ recombination scenarios were assigned using the TCRdist pipeline. A later analysis defined each TCR beta chain by its CDR3 amino acid sequence plus V-gene family, and excluded reads lacking a unique V-gene family. In a later analysis, 450 to 600 highly shared, low-generation-probability nucleotide sequences were removed to address suspected cross-contamination and a sequencing artifact. For each public chain, a later analysis derived a clonal expansion index from normalized ranks of inferred template counts within each repertoire. In a later analysis, generation probabilities were computed using a VDJ recombination model fitted to out-of-frame rearrangements, and the results were checked against IGoR. In a later analysis, hypergeometric tests were used to score TCR-TCR, TCR-HLA and TCR-CMV co-occurrence, with a repertoire-size bias correction applied to TCR pairs. To estimate false discovery rates, a later analysis permuted the HLA or CMV assignments 20 times. In a later analysis, co-occurring TCRs were grouped with DBSCAN, and TCRdist sequence similarity was added when clustering was performed within HLA-allele-positive subsets. Repertoires with fewer than 30,000 or more than 120,000 public chains, plus five repertoires with anomalous nucleotide sharing, were excluded from co-occurrence clustering. Held by TCRdb, this immuneACCESS table contains in-frame sequences only and omits some clones. Under half of the omission traces to an unresolved V gene where checked; the cause of the rest is unknown. Clone size and the V and J calls come from that table; the DNA yielded D and trimming. For this sample the table gives 150,000 to 200,000 clones, of which roughly 79% were detected only once. Approximately 2% of the sample rests with the top ten.

Overall study outcomes, separate from this receptor: Sequencing depth was assumed to be roughly uniform across donors in the presence/absence analyses, though that assumption may not hold. This cohort had only TCR beta chains sequenced, and the lack of alpha or paired-chain data limited which features could be detected. A group of highly shared sequence variants was considered likely to be a technical artifact of the sequencing pipeline. Specific HLA alleles were associated with roughly 17,000 TCR beta sequences at a false discovery rate of 0.05 in a later analysis. According to a later analysis, most CMV-associated TCR beta chains appeared to be HLA-restricted, and the HLA associations seemed to be driven largely by CMV exposure. Correlated functional status among segregating V segments might reflect linkage disequilibrium, but an unknown experimental factor could not be ruled out. In a later genetic analysis, a missense DCLRE1C variant was associated with V-gene and J-gene trimming of TCR beta chains, and the association was replicated in an independent cohort. Seventeen rarely observed V segments, including chromosome 9 orphons, were excluded from the earlier analysis of just under 600 of the donors because counts were too low. A further reported finding was that TCR beta sequences accurately predicted the HLA-A and HLA-B alleles for most subjects in the first cohort. The study gave a list of under 200 TCR beta chains associated with cytomegalovirus. Compared with the roughly 600-donor mean, donors in an Asian-associated ancestry cluster had fewer N-insertions in productive TCRs, according to a later genetic analysis. CMV serostatus was the only immune exposure information available for the cohort. Assigning TCR associations to individual alleles was difficult when HLA alleles, especially DR and DQ, strongly co-occurred. According to a later analysis, TCR association rates differed among HLA loci, with DRB1 alleles showing the most associated TCRs and HLA-C alleles showing the fewest. In a later analysis, several top co-occurrence clusters were reported to appear linked to parvovirus B19, influenza, CMV and Epstein-Barr virus. In a later analysis, HLA-associated TCR beta chains showed more clonal expansion and lower generation probabilities than non-associated chains that were equally common. Most TCR sequences were seen in very few donors, while some public TCRs were found in many individuals. The classifier was reported to diagnose cytomegalovirus status with high specificity and sensitivity in both the original and validation cohorts. In an earlier analysis of about 600 of the donors, most TCR beta V segments appeared in productive rearrangements about 87% or about 30% of the time, broadly matching IMGT annotations. HLA typing was unavailable for some donors at each locus, so association tests used only the typed subset. In vitro tests confirmed that three of the cytomegalovirus-associated TCR beta chains recognize cytomegalovirus antigens. It was suggested by the authors that the approach could potentially be generalized to other disease states and immunological phenotypes. Some IMGT-functional V segments, including TRBV6-2 and TRBV6-3, could not be distinguished by the 87-base-pair reads and were therefore excluded.

The cohort comprised some 680 healthy bone marrow donors. All cohort members were sampled while nominally healthy, although unrecorded immune exposures were likely present. The donor was CMV seropositive and was included in the group of 289 seropositive cohort members. Each donor provided a peripheral blood sample, and peripheral blood mononuclear cells were used for TCR beta sequencing. The Qiagen DNeasy Blood Extraction Kit was used to extract genomic DNA from the blood cell samples. Looking up the germline V gene yields CDR1 ENHRY and CDR2 SYGVKD. The CDR3 contains 12 residues, cysteine and phenylalanine counted. Only the CDR3 portion is preserved as DNA: 36 bases, with reading frame beginning at the first base. The germline V end is reduced by 4 bases and the J end by 8 bases; junction bases left unmatched: 1.

The chain employs TRBV10-3 and TRBJ1-1, with 10 junctional bases fitting TRBD1. The sample was PBMCs. The receptor comes from a woman in her 30s in good health and CMV-seropositive. The sequence in DNA is TGTGCCATCAGTGCGGACAGGGGGGAAGCTTTCTTT. Its coded protein is CAISADRGEAFF.